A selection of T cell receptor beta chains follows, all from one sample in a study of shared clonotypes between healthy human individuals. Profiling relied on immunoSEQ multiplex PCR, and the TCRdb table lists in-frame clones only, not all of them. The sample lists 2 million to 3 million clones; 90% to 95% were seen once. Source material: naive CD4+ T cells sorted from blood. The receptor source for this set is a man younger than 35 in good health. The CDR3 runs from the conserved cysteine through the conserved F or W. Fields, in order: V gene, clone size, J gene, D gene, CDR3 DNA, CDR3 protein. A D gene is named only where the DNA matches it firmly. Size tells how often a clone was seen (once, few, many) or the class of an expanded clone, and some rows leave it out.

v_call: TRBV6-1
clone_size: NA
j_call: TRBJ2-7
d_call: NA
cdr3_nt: TGTGCCAGCAGTGAAGTGGATACGAGCCCCGAGCAGTACTTC
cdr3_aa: CASSEVDTSPEQYF

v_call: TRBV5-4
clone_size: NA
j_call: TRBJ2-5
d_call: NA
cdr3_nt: TGTGCCAGCAGCCGAAAGAGCCCTAGAGGGCAAGAGACCCAGTACTTC
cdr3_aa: CASSRKSPRGQETQYF

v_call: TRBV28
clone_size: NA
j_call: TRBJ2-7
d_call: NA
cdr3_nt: TGTGCCAGCAGTTTACCGAACCTAGGAGCCTACGAGCAGTACTTC
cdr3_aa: CASSLPNLGAYEQYF

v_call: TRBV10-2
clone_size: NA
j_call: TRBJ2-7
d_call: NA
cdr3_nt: TGCGCCAGCAGACTAGCTGACACCGGGGAGCAGTACTTC
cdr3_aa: CASRLADTGEQYF

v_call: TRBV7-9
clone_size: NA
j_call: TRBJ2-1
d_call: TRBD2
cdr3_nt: TGTGCCAGCAGCTGGTTTAGGACTAGCGGGGGAGGTTCCTACAATGAGCAGTTCTTC
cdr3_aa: CASSWFRTSGGGSYNEQFF

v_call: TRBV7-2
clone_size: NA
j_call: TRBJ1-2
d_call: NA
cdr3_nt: TGTGCCAGCAGCCGCGGTCGAGGTAACTATGGCTACACCTTC
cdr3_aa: CASSRGRGNYGYTF

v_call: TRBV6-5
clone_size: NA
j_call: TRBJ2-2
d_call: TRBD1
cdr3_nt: TGTGCCAGCAGACGTGACAGGGACAGTTACGGGGAGCTGTTTTTT
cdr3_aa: CASRRDRDSYGELFF

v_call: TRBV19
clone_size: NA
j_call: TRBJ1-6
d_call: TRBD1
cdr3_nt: TGTGCCAGTAGTATGGACACAGGGGGCAATTCACCCCTCCACTTT
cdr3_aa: CASSMDTGGNSPLHF

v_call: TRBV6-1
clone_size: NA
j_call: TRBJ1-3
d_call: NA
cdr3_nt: TGTGCCAGCAGCGTCGAAGGGGTGTCTGGAAACACCATATATTTT
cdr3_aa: CASSVEGVSGNTIYF

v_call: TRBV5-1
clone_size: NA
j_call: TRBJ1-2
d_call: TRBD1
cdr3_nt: TGCGCCAGCAGCCCTGACAGGGGAGGTGACTATGGCTACACCTTC
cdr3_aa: CASSPDRGGDYGYTF

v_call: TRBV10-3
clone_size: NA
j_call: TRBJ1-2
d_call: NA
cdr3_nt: TGTGCCATCAGTGAGTCGATGGGTTCAGTTTCTGGCTACACCTTC
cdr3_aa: CAISESMGSVSGYTF

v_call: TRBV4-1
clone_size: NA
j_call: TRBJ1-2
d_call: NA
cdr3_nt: TGCGCCAGCAGCCAAGATATAATCCCTTCTGGCTACACCTTC
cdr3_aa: CASSQDIIPSGYTF

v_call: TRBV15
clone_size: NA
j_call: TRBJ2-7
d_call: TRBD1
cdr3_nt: TGTGCCACCAGCAGAGCAGGGGGCGAGAGCTCCTACGAGCAGTACTTC
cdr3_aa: CATSRAGGESSYEQYF

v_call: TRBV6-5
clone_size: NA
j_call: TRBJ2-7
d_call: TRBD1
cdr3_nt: TGTGCCAGCAGCCTGACAGGGGGAAGGGGCGAGCAGTACTTC
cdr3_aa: CASSLTGGRGEQYF

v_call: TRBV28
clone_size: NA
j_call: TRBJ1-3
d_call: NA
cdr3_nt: TGTGCCAGCAGCCCGCCGCGGGGAAATTCGCCTGGAAACACCATATATTTT
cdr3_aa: CASSPPRGNSPGNTIYF

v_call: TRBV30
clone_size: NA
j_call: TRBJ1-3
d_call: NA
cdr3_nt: TGTGCCTTTAGGACAAGCTCTGGAAACACCATATATTTT
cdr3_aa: CAFRTSSGNTIYF

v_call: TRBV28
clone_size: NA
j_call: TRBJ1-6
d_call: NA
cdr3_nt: TGTGCCAGCAGTACCCCAGCAAGAGGTAATTCACCCCTCCACTTT
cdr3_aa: CASSTPARGNSPLHF

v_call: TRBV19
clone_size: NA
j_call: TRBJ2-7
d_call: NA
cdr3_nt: TGTGCCAGTACACGGGAAAAGGGTAGTTACGAGCAGTACTTC
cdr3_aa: CASTREKGSYEQYF

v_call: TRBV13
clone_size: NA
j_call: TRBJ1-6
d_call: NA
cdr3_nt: TGTGCCAGCAGCTTAGGCGGCCGGAGCTCCTATAATTCACCCCTCCACTTT
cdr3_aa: CASSLGGRSSYNSPLHF

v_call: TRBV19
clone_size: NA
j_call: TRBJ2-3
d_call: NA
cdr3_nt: TGTGCCAGTATGCACGGAACTAGCTCGGGAGATACGCAGTATTTT
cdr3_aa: CASMHGTSSGDTQYF

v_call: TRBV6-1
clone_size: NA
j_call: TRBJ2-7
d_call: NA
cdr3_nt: TGTGCCAGCAGTGAATTGGGAAATAAAGCCTACGAGCAGTACTTC
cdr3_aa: CASSELGNKAYEQYF

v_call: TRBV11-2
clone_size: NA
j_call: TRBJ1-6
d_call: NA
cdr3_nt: TGTGCCAGCAGCTTAAGGGAGAATTCACCCCTCCACTTT
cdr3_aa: CASSLRENSPLHF

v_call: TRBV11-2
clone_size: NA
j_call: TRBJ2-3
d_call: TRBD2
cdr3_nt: TGTGCCAGCAGCTTAGGGACTAGCGGGGGGACAGATACGCAGTATTTT
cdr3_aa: CASSLGTSGGTDTQYF

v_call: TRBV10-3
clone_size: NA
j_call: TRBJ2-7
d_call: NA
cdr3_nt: TGTGCCATCAGTGATATGACAGGTAGTTTAGAGCAGTACTTC
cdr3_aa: CAISDMTGSLEQYF

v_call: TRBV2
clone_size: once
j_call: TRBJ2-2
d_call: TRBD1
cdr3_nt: TGTGCCAGCAGTGCGACAGGGGCAGGCACCGGGGAGCTGTTTTTT
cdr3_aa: CASSATGAGTGELFF

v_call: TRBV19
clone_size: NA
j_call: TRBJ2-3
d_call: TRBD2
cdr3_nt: TGTGCCAGTAGTATGACTAGCGGGAGGATTAGCACAGATACGCAGTATTTT
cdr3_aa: CASSMTSGRISTDTQYF

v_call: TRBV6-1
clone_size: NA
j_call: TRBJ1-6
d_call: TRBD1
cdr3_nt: TGTGCCAGCAGTGAAGCGAGGGGACAGGTTAATTCACCCCTCCACTTT
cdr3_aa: CASSEARGQVNSPLHF

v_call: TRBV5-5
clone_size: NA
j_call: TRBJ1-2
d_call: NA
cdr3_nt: TGTGCCAGCAGCTTATATGCGGACTATGGCTACACCTTC
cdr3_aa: CASSLYADYGYTF

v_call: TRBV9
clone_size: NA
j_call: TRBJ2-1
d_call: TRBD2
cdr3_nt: TGTGCCAGCAGCCTAGGACTAGCGGGGGTCAATGAGCAGTTCTTC
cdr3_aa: CASSLGLAGVNEQFF

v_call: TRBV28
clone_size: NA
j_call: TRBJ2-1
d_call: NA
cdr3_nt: TGTGCCAGCAGTTTAACGTGGAGCTCCTACAATGAGCAGTTCTTC
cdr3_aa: CASSLTWSSYNEQFF

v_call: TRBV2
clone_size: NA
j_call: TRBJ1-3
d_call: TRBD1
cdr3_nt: TGTGCCAGCAGGACTAATCTACTTTTTGCAGGGGGCGCGACTGGAAACACCATATATTTT
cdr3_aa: CASRTNLLFAGGATGNTIYF

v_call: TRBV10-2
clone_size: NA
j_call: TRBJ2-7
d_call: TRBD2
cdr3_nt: TGCGCCAGCAGAGGACTAGCGGGAGAGTTATACGAGCAGTACTTC
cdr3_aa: CASRGLAGELYEQYF

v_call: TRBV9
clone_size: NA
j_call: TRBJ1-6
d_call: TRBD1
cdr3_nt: TGTGCCAGCAGCGCGGGGGGACAGACTAATTCACCCCTCCACTTT
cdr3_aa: CASSAGGQTNSPLHF

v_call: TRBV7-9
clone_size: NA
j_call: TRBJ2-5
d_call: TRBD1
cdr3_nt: TGTGCCAGCAGCTCCCGGGACAGGGGCGATTGGGAGACCCAGTACTTC
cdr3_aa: CASSSRDRGDWETQYF

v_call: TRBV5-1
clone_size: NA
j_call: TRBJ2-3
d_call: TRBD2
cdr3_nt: TGCGCCAGCAGCTTGCCAGCGGGAGGGACAGATACGCAGTATTTT
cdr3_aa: CASSLPAGGTDTQYF

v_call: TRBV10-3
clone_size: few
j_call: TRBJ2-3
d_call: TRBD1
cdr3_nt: TGTGCCTCTACAGGGGGTCCTAGCACAGATACGCAGTATTTT
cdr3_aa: CASTGGPSTDTQYF

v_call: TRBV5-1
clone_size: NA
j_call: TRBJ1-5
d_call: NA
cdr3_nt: TGCGCCAGCAGCTTGGACCCGGGTCAGCCCCAGCATTTT
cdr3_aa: CASSLDPGQPQHF

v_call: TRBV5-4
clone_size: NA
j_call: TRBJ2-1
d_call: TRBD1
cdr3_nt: TGTGCCAGCAGCTCTCCTACAGGGGGCCTTTACAATGAGCAGTTCTTC
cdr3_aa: CASSSPTGGLYNEQFF

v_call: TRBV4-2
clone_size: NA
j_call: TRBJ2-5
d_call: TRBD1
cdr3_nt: TGTGCCAGCAGCCCCACAGGGGCGGAGACCCAGTACTTC
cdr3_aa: CASSPTGAETQYF

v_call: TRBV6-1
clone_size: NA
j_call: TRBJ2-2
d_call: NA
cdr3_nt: TGTGCCAGCAGCAAAAAGGGGGCCGGGGAGCTGTTTTTT
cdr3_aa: CASSKKGAGELFF

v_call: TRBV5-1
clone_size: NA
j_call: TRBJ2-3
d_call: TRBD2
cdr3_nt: TGCGCCAGCACCACTAGCGGGAGGGCCGCAGATACGCAGTATTTT
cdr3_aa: CASTTSGRAADTQYF

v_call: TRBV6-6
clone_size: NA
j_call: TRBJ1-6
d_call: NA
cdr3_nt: TGTGCCAGCAGCCCAACGGGACTCTATAATTCACCCCTCCACTTT
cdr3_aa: CASSPTGLYNSPLHF

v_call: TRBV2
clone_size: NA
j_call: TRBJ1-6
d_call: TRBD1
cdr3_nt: TGTGCCAGCAGCCGAAGGGACAGGGGGACGGTGAGTAATTCACCCCTCCACTTT
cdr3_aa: CASSRRDRGTVSNSPLHF

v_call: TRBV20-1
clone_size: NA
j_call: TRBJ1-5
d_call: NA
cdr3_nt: TGCAGTGCTGGGATTAATCAGCCCCAGCATTTT
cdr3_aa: CSAGINQPQHF